A single sample gave rise to the 30 T cell receptor beta chains below, sequenced in a study of T-cell reconstitution after alpha-beta-depleted transplantation in children. Molecular barcoding with unique molecular identifiers was used for the TCRbeta library. TCRdb re-analysed the PCR reads in MiXCR, keeping a single row per CDR3 protein. Of about 400,000 distinct CDR3 sequences listed, 15% to 20% are singletons. The sequencing used PBMCs, mostly from graft donor cells, collected 360 days after TCRalphabeta/CD19-depleted stem cell transplant. The source of these receptors is a boy under two years old who had a stem cell transplant for Wiskott-Aldrich syndrome, so the T cells may come from the graft donor.

The rearrangement joins TRBV12-3 or TRBV12-4 to TRBJ2-1; 7 bases fit TRBD2. J lost 3 bases, V lost 4 bases, and 6 bases had no gene match. The CDR3 totals 15 residues. The CDR3 loop is CASSSRGSRYNEQFF. As DNA, the CDR3 is TGTGCCAGCAGTTCTCGCGGGAGTCGCTACAATGAGCAGTTCTTC.

In its sample, this clonotype was seen a few times. This chain uses TRBV5-4 with TRBJ2-7; 10 bases fit TRBD1. CDR3 length: 14 amino acids. The germline V gene encodes CDR1 SGHNT and CDR2 YYREEE (reference sequence). With V trimmed by 4 bases and J by 3 bases, 4 bases remained unmatched. The CDR3 coding sequence is TGTGCCAGCAGCGCCGGGACAGGGGTCTACGAGCAGTACTTC. Translating it yields CASSAGTGVYEQYF. Full variable domain (outside the CDR3, taken from reference TRBV5-4 and TRBJ2-7): ETGVTQSPTHLIKTRGQQVTLRCSSQSGHNTVSWYQQALGQGPQFIFQYYREEENGRGNFPPRFSGLQFPNYSSELNVNALELDDSALYLCASSAGTGVYEQYFGPGTRLTVT.

This clonotype has more than one count but fewer than ten. This chain uses TRBV20-1 with TRBJ1-6; D gene unclear. The V and J ends lost 3 bases and 2 bases respectively, with 5 bases between them. Germline CDR1 DFQATT, CDR2 SNEGSKA (reference sequence). CDR3 length: 13 amino acids. CDR3 DNA: TGCAGTGCTAGTCGAACCTATAATTCACCCCTCCACTTT. Encoded protein: CSASRTYNSPLHF.

V and J are TRBV28 and TRBJ2-7; possibly TRBD2 for D (5 bases). Germline V lookup: CDR1 MDHEN, CDR2 SYDVKM. V was shortened by 2 bases and J by 2 bases, with 10 bases between the two germline ends. CDR3 length: 14 amino acids. The CDR3 is CASSLMRVPYEQYF. The CDR3 DNA is TGTGCCAGCAGTTTAATGCGGGTCCCCTACGAGCAGTACTTC.

In its sample, this clonotype was seen a few times. The chain recombines TRBV5-1 with TRBJ2-1; the D is unclear. This CDR3 is 14 amino acids long. The V end was cut by 1 base, the J end by 7 bases, with 12 bases between. CDR1 is SGHRS, CDR2 YFSETQ, per germline. DNA of the CDR3: TGCGCCAGCAGCTTGTACGTACAGTTTAATGAGCAGTTCTTC. Its protein is CASSLYVQFNEQFF.

Only a few counts were recorded for this clonotype. The genes are TRBV20-1 and TRBJ1-2; 10 bases are shared with TRBD1. Trimming cost V 6 bases and J 7 bases; bases outside gene matches: 5. The germline V gene encodes CDR1 DFQATT and CDR2 SNEGSKA (reference sequence). The CDR3 spans 12 residues. CDR3 nucleotides: TGCAGTGCAGGGACAGGGGTTTCTGGCTACACCTTC. Translating it yields CSAGTGVSGYTF.

The CDR3 protein is CASRARSSKTGELFF. DNA of the CDR3: TGTGCCAGCCGCGCTAGGAGTAGCAAGACCGGGGAGCTGTTTTTT. This chain joins TRBV12-3 or TRBV12-4 and TRBJ2-2, with D uncertain. Between the trimmed V and J ends, which lost 8 bases and 5 bases, there was a span of 18 bases. CDR3 length: 15 residues.

This clonotype has just a few counts. The J gene is TRBJ2-3, the V gene TRBV10-2; D unclear. Trimming removed 0 bases at V and 2 bases at J, with 12 bases between. Germline-derived CDR1 and CDR2 are WSHSY and SAAADI. The CDR3 runs 16 residues. CDR3 sequence reads: CASSESWRPFTDTQYF. The CDR3 nucleotides read TGCGCCAGCAGTGAGTCGTGGCGACCCTTCACAGATACGCAGTATTTT.

The chain joins TRBV20-1 to TRBJ1-3; TRBD1 is a possible D gene (5 bases). Germline loops: CDR1 DFQATT, CDR2 SNEGSKA (reference sequence). V lost 3 bases and J lost 0, with 18 bases in between. The CDR3 has 17 amino acids. The CDR3 DNA reads TGCAGTGCTAGCGAGATCCCCTTGGACATCTCTGGAAACACCATATATTTT. It yields the protein CSASEIPLDISGNTIYF.

CDR3 nucleotides: TGCGCCAGCAGCTTGGTTCCACTAGCGGGAAGGGGGAACATTCAGTACTTC. Amino acids: CASSLVPLAGRGNIQYF. V and J are TRBV5-1 and TRBJ2-4, with 10 nucleotides matching TRBD2. Germline V gene sequence: CDR1 SGHRS, CDR2 YFSETQ. V shed 0 bases and J 7 bases; nucleotides not matched to a gene: 10. CDR3 length equals 17 residues.

This clonotype was seen only a few times. The rearrangement joins TRBV12-3 or TRBV12-4 to TRBJ2-5; possible D gene TRBD2, 5 bases. Deletions cut 8 bases from V and 5 bases from J, with 12 bases between. The CDR3 runs 12 residues. CDR3 loop: CASCRGLETQYF. CDR3 nucleotide sequence: TGTGCCAGCTGCCGCGGGTTGGAGACCCAGTACTTC.

The V and J genes are TRBV20-1 and TRBJ1-2; no definite D call. CDR3 length: 15 residues. The V gene's germline CDR1 is DFQATT and CDR2 SNEGSKA (reference sequence). V was cut by 5 bases and J by 0 bases, with 16 bases left in between. CDR3 sequence reads: CSAVYTGVPNYGYTF. CDR3 sequence (DNA): TGCAGTGCTGTTTATACGGGAGTCCCTAACTATGGCTACACCTTC.

V gene TRBV30 combines with J gene TRBJ2-3, with D unclear. This CDR3 has 12 residues. CDR1 and CDR2 from the germline V gene are GTSNPN and SVGIG (reference sequence). The V end was cut by 3 bases, the J end by 2 bases, with 6 bases between. CDR3 nucleotide sequence: TGTGCCTGGAGGGTTTTCACAGATACGCAGTATTTT. Residues: CAWRVFTDTQYF.

This clonotype was counted between two and nine times. The rearrangement joins TRBV7-2 to TRBJ2-5, with D unclear. Germline values: CDR1 SGHTA, CDR2 FQGNSA. The CDR3 contains 13 residues. Trimming removed 2 bases at V and 10 bases at J, with 14 bases between. The CDR3 loop is CASSLLIVRDQYF. CDR3 in DNA: TGTGCCAGCAGCTTACTGATAGTCCGAGACCAGTACTTC.

This clonotype showed up just a few times. The gene calls are TRBV19 and TRBJ2-3; 10 bases align to TRBD2. The CDR3 has 16 amino acids. CDR1 is LNHDA and CDR2 is SQIVND in the germline V gene (reference sequence). V lost 3 bases, J lost 3 bases, and 6 bases stayed unmatched. The DNA for the CDR3 is TGTGCCAGTAGTATCCCAGCGGGAGGGCCGACAGATACGCAGTATTTT. Translation: CASSIPAGGPTDTQYF.

The sample holds a few counts of this clonotype. This CDR3 reads CASSYMGQGSYEQYF. The CDR3 nucleotides are TGTGCCAGCAGTTACATGGGACAGGGGTCCTACGAGCAGTACTTC. V and J are TRBV6-2 or TRBV6-3 and TRBJ2-7; 10 positions match TRBD1. The CDR3 has 15 amino acids. After removal of 2 bases from V and 1 base from J, the junction contained 2 bases not matched to a gene. Germline V lookup: CDR1 MNHEY, CDR2 SVGEGT.

The CDR3 DNA reads as TGTGCCAGCAGCTCGAGCGGGGGGAAAACAGATACGCAGTATTTT. It codes for CASSSSGGKTDTQYF. The rearrangement uses TRBV7-9 and TRBJ2-3, with 9 bases matching TRBD2. Germline assignment: CDR1 SEHNR and CDR2 FQNEAQ (reference sequence). V shed 4 bases, J shed 3 bases, and the junction held 5 bases outside the gene matches. The CDR3 is 15 amino acids.

Here the CDR3 DNA reads TGTGCCAGCAGTGAGCAATTTTTCACAGATACGCAGTATTTT. Its translation: CASSEQFFTDTQYF. The J gene is TRBJ2-3, the V gene TRBV6-4, with unresolved D. The V gene's germline CDR1 is MRHNA and CDR2 SNTAGT. This CDR3 has 14 amino acids. V was clipped by 3 bases and J by 2 bases, with 9 bases between them.

The chain links TRBV30 to TRBJ1-1; D is unresolved. V lost 3 bases and J 11 bases, leaving 10 bases between the germline ends. This CDR3 region has 10 residues. From germline, CDR1 is GTSNPN and CDR2 SVGIG (reference sequence). The CDR3 region is CAWRPGPAFF. CDR3 sequence (DNA): TGTGCCTGGAGACCCGGACCCGCTTTCTTT.

In this sample, this clonotype turned up a few times. The chain's CDR3 is CASSLYSVYQETQYF. CDR3 nucleotide sequence: TGCGCCAGCAGCTTGTACAGTGTATACCAAGAGACCCAGTACTTC. V usage is TRBV5-1 and J usage is TRBJ2-5; D gene uncertain. This CDR3 region has 15 residues. Trimming shortened V by 1 base and J by 0 bases, and 10 bases separated the two germline ends. Germline V gives CDR1 SGHRS, CDR2 YFSETQ.

The sample holds many counts of this clonotype. V and J are TRBV12-3 or TRBV12-4 and TRBJ2-5, with D unresolved. The CDR3 extends over 13 amino acids. The V gene lost 6 bases and the J gene lost 5 bases, with 13 bases spanning the gap. The CDR3 region has the DNA TGTGCCAGCAGCGCACAGATAAGGGAGACCCAGTACTTC. It translates to CASSAQIRETQYF.

This sequence joins TRBV4-1 and TRBJ2-5; 7 nucleotides match TRBD2. The CDR3 contains 16 residues. J gave up 3 bases and V 2 bases, and 9 bases lay outside the gene matches. CDR1 is MGHRA, CDR2 YSYEKL, per germline. The CDR3 reads CASSQRRGSAEETQYF. In nucleotides, the CDR3 is TGCGCCAGCAGCCAACGTCGCGGGAGCGCTGAAGAGACCCAGTACTTC.

This clonotype has more than one count but fewer than ten. The chain links TRBV5-1 to TRBJ2-4, with D tentatively TRBD1 or TRBD2 (5 bases each). The CDR3 extends over 14 amino acids. The V end lost 1 base, the J end lost 6 bases, and 11 bases lay between the germline ends. Germline V gives CDR1 SGHRS, CDR2 YFSETQ. CDR3 DNA: TGCGCCAGCAGCTTGCAAGGTGGGGGAAACATTCAGTACTTC. It codes for CASSLQGGGNIQYF.

This clonotype turned up a few times. The chain combines TRBV28 with TRBJ1-2; D unresolved. There are 12 residues in the CDR3. The V end lost 5 bases, the J end lost 7 bases, and 11 bases lay between the germline ends. In germline, CDR1 is MDHEN, CDR2 SYDVKM. CDR3 in amino acids: CASSNPLSGYTF. The CDR3 coding sequence is TGTGCCAGCAGTAACCCATTGAGTGGCTACACCTTC.

This sequence joins TRBV28 and TRBJ1-3; D unclear. Germline CDR1 reads MDHEN; CDR2 reads SYDVKM. CDR3 length equals 15 residues. V shed 2 bases and J shed 0 bases, with 8 bases lying between them. DNA for the CDR3: TGTGCCAGCAGTTTAGGTCTCATCTCTGGAAACACCATATATTTT. It codes for CASSLGLISGNTIYF.

This rearrangement joins TRBV20-1 to TRBJ2-2; 8 positions agree with TRBD2. Unmatched junction bases numbered 9, after V lost 6 bases and J lost 3 bases. This CDR3 comprises 15 residues. Germline values: CDR1 DFQATT, CDR2 SNEGSKA (reference sequence). CDR3 DNA sequence: TGCAGTGCGGTTGAGGGGACTAGTGACACCGGGGAGCTGTTTTTT. Protein: CSAVEGTSDTGELFF.

The V and J genes are TRBV7-2 and TRBJ2-7; 7 positions match TRBD2. This CDR3 region has 15 residues. Trimming took 1 base from V and 3 from J; bases not matched to a gene: 6. Germline-derived CDR1 and CDR2 are SGHTA and FQGNSA. The CDR3 protein is CASSLGAGFFYEQYF. The DNA for the CDR3 is TGTGCCAGCAGCTTAGGAGCGGGGTTCTTCTACGAGCAGTACTTC.

Ten or more counts support this clonotype. The rearrangement uses TRBV24-1 and TRBJ2-5; weak D call: TRBD1 (7 bases). CDR3 length: 17 residues. The V end was cut by 2 bases, the J end by 7 bases, with 22 bases between. CDR1 KGHDR and CDR2 SFDVKD come from the germline V gene. In DNA, the CDR3 is TGTGCCACCAGTGATTCGACAGGGACAGCGGGTGTAGCGACCCAGTACTTC. Amino acid sequence: CATSDSTGTAGVATQYF.

A few counts support this clonotype. The V gene is TRBV15, the J gene TRBJ2-3; perhaps TRBD1 as D (6 bases). The CDR3 loop spans 14 amino acids. Per germline, CDR1 LNHNV and CDR2 YYDKDF (reference sequence). Trimming stripped 5 bases from V and 3 bases from J, with 12 bases between. CDR3 coding DNA: TGTGCCACCAGCGGATTCCAGGGGACAGATACGCAGTATTTT. It codes for CATSGFQGTDTQYF.

The rearrangement links TRBV30 to TRBJ2-1, with 7 bases identical to TRBD1. CDR1 is GTSNPN and CDR2 is SVGIG in the germline V gene (reference sequence). The junction had 5 bases not matched to a gene; V was cut back by 2 bases and J by 4 bases. CDR3 size: 14 residues. The CDR3: CAWSHRGWYNEQFF. DNA of the CDR3: TGTGCCTGGAGTCACAGGGGCTGGTACAATGAGCAGTTCTTC.